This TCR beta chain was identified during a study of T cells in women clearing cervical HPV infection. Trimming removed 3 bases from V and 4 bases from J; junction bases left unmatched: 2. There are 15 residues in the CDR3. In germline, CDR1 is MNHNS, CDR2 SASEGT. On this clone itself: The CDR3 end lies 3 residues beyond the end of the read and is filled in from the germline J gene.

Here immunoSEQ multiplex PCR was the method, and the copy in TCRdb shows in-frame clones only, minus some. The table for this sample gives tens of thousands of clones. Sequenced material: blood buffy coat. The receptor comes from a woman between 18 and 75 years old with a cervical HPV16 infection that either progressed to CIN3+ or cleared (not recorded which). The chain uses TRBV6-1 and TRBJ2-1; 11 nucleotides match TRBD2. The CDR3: CASSEASGGYNEQFF. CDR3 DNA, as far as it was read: TGTGCCAGCAGTGAGGCTAGCGGGGGGTACAATGAG.